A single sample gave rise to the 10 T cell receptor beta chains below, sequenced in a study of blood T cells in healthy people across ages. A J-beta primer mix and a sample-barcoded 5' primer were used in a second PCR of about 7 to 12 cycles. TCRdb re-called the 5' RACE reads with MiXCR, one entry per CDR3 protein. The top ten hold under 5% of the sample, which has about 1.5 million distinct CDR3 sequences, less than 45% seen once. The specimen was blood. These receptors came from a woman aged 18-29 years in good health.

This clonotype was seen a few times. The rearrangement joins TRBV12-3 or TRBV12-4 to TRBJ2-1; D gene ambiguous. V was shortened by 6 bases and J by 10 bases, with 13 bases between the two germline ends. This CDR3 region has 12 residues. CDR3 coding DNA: TGTGCCAGCAGCCCAGGATACCGCGAGCAGTTCTTC. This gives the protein CASSPGYREQFF.

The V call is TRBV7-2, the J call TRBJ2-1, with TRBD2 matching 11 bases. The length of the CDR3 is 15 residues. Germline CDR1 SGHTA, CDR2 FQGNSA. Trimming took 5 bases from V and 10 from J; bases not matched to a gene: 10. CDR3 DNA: TGTGCCAGCAGCACACAACTAGCGGGGGTCCCGGAGCAGTTCTTC. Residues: CASSTQLAGVPEQFF.

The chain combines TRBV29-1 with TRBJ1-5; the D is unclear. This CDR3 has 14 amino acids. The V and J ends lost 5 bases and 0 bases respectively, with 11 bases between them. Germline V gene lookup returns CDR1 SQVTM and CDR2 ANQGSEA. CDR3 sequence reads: CSVQSLDSNQPQHF. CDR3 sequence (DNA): TGCAGCGTTCAAAGCTTAGATAGCAATCAGCCCCAGCATTTT. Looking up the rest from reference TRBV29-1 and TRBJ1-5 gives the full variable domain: SAVISQKPSRDICQRGTSLTIQCQVDSQVTMMFWYRQQPGQSLTLIATANQGSEATYESGFVIDKFPISRPNLTFSTLTVSNMSPEDSSIYLCSVQSLDSNQPQHFGDGTRLSIL.

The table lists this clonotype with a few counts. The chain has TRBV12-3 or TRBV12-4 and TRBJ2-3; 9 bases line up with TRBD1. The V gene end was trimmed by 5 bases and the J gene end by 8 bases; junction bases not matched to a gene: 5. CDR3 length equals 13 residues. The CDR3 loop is CASSTYRGRTQYF. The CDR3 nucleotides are TGTGCCAGCAGTACCTACAGGGGGCGTACGCAGTATTTT.

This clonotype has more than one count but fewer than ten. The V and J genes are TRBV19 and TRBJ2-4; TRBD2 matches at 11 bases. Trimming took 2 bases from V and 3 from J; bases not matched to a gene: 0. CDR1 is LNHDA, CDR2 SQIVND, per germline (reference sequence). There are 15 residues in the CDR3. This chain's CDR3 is CASSILAGGKNIQYF. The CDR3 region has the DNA TGTGCCAGTAGTATACTAGCGGGAGGCAAAAACATTCAGTACTTC.

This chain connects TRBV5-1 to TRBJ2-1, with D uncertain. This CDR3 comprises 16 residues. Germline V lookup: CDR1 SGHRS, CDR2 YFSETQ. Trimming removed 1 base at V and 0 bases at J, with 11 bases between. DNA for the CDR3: TGCGCCAGCAGCTTGACCAGCCTGAGCTCCTACAATGAGCAGTTCTTC. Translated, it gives CASSLTSLSSYNEQFF.

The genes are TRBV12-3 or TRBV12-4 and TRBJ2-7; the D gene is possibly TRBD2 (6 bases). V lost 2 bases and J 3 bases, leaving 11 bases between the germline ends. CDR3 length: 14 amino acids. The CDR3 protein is CASSLLASHYEQYF. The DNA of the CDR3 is TGTGCCAGCAGTTTACTAGCGTCCCACTACGAGCAGTACTTC.

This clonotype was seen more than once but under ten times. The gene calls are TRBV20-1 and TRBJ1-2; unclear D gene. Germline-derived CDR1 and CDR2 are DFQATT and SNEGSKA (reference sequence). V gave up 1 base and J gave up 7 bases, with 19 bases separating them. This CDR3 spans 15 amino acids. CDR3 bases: TGCAGTGCTAGAGGAGGGTCCACGTTCTTTGCTGGCTACACCTTC. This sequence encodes CSARGGSTFFAGYTF.

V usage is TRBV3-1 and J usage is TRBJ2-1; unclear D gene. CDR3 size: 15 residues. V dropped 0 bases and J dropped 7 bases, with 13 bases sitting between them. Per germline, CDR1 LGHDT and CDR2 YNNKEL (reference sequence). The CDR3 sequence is CASSQEFGRLNEQFF. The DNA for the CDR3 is TGTGCCAGCAGCCAAGAGTTTGGGCGGCTAAATGAGCAGTTCTTC.

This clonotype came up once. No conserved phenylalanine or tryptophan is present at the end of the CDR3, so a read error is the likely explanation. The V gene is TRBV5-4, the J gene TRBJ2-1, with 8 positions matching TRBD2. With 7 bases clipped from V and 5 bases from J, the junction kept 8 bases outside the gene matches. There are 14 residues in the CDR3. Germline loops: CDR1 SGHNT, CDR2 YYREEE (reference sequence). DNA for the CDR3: TGTGCCAGCGGGCCCCAACTAGCGGACAATGAGCAGTTCTCC. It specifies CASGPQLADNEQFS.